This is a list of T cell receptor beta chains from one sample in a study of cytomegalovirus exposure and HLA in healthy donors. Sequencing used immunoSEQ multiplex PCR; TCRdb keeps in-frame clones, though not all of them. The table shows 110,000 to 150,000 clones, with roughly 77% occurring only once. The specimen sequenced was PBMCs. These TCRs come from a man between 25 and 39 years old in good health and CMV-seronegative. CDR3s include the opening cysteine and the closing phenylalanine or tryptophan. Fields, in order: CDR3 protein, CDR3 DNA, J gene, V gene, D gene, clone size. D genes are given only for firm matches. Only some rows state a clone size, as once, few, many or a class for expanded clones.

cdr3_aa: CASSSEGGARETQYF
cdr3_nt: TGTGCCAGCAGCTCGGAGGGGGGGGCACGAGAGACCCAGTACTTC
j_call: TRBJ2-5
v_call: TRBV7-9
d_call: -
clone_size: -

cdr3_aa: CAISEISGSAGEAFF
cdr3_nt: TGTGCCATCAGTGAAATTTCGGGATCAGCCGGGGAAGCTTTCTTT
j_call: TRBJ1-1
v_call: TRBV10-3
d_call: -
clone_size: -

cdr3_aa: CSVGGLVGKETQYF
cdr3_nt: TGCAGCGTGGGGGGACTAGTGGGGAAAGAGACCCAGTACTTC
j_call: TRBJ2-5
v_call: TRBV29-1
d_call: TRBD2
clone_size: -

cdr3_aa: CASSLPGRGQHF
cdr3_nt: TGTGCCAGCAGCTTACCTGGGAGGGGCCAGCATTTT
j_call: TRBJ1-5
v_call: TRBV11-1
d_call: -
clone_size: -

cdr3_aa: CASSTNRAGRDGYTF
cdr3_nt: TGCGCCAGCAGCACAAACAGAGCGGGACGGGATGGCTACACCTTC
j_call: TRBJ1-2
v_call: TRBV5-1
d_call: -
clone_size: -

cdr3_aa: CASSYGTGTPGYTF
cdr3_nt: TGTGCCAGCAGTTACGGCACAGGGACCCCAGGCTACACCTTC
j_call: TRBJ1-2
v_call: TRBV6-6
d_call: -
clone_size: -

cdr3_aa: CASSIRPWEMIRNSPLHF
cdr3_nt: TGTGCCAGTAGTATTCGTCCCTGGGAGATGATACGGAATTCACCCCTCCACTTT
j_call: TRBJ1-6
v_call: TRBV19
d_call: -
clone_size: -

cdr3_aa: CARNGDSSGNTIYF
cdr3_nt: TGTGCCAGAAATGGTGACAGCTCTGGAAACACCATATATTTT
j_call: TRBJ1-3
v_call: TRBV30
d_call: -
clone_size: -

cdr3_aa: CASSKGQGVVFSEAFF
cdr3_nt: TGTGCCAGCAGCAAAGGCCAGGGGGTGGTATTCTCTGAAGCTTTCTTT
j_call: TRBJ1-1
v_call: TRBV28
d_call: TRBD1
clone_size: -

cdr3_aa: CASSSLAGGNEQYF
cdr3_nt: TGCGCCAGCAGCTCGCTAGCGGGAGGGAACGAGCAGTACTTC
j_call: TRBJ2-7
v_call: TRBV5-1
d_call: TRBD2
clone_size: -

cdr3_aa: CASSIGSGYGYTF
cdr3_nt: TGTGCCAGTAGTATTGGGTCGGGGTATGGCTACACCTTC
j_call: TRBJ1-2
v_call: TRBV19
d_call: -
clone_size: -

cdr3_aa: CASSRQGELNTGELFF
cdr3_nt: TGTGCCAGTAGTAGACAGGGGGAACTGAACACCGGGGAGCTGTTTTTT
j_call: TRBJ2-2
v_call: TRBV19
d_call: TRBD1
clone_size: once

cdr3_aa: CSDLNRTGLRGSPLHF
cdr3_nt: TGCAGCGACCTCAATAGGACAGGGCTTCGGGGATCACCCCTCCACTTT
j_call: TRBJ1-6
v_call: TRBV29-1
d_call: TRBD1
clone_size: -

cdr3_aa: CASTPDSSYNSPLHF
cdr3_nt: TGTGCCAGCACCCCGGACAGCTCCTATAATTCACCCCTCCACTTT
j_call: TRBJ1-6
v_call: TRBV9
d_call: -
clone_size: -

cdr3_aa: CASAGTGALDTQYF
cdr3_nt: TGCGCCAGCGCCGGGACAGGGGCTCTCGATACGCAGTATTTT
j_call: TRBJ2-3
v_call: TRBV5-1
d_call: TRBD1
clone_size: -

cdr3_aa: CASSESRVDGYTF
cdr3_nt: TGCGCCAGCAGTGAGTCGCGGGTGGATGGCTACACCTTC
j_call: TRBJ1-2
v_call: TRBV10-2
d_call: -
clone_size: once

cdr3_aa: CASSPRRGETQYF
cdr3_nt: TGTGCCAGCTCGCCCCGCAGGGGAGAGACCCAGTACTTC
j_call: TRBJ2-5
v_call: TRBV27
d_call: -
clone_size: -

cdr3_aa: CASSLSLRGIQYF
cdr3_nt: TGTGCCAGCAGCTTATCCCTCCGGGGCATTCAGTACTTC
j_call: TRBJ2-4
v_call: TRBV7-9
d_call: -
clone_size: -

cdr3_aa: CASSPTTGLNTEAFF
cdr3_nt: TGTGCCAGCAGCCCAACGACAGGGTTGAACACTGAAGCTTTCTTT
j_call: TRBJ1-1
v_call: TRBV2
d_call: TRBD1
clone_size: -

cdr3_aa: CASSPGQGNTEAFF
cdr3_nt: TGCGCCAGCAGCCCGGGACAGGGCAACACTGAAGCTTTCTTT
j_call: TRBJ1-1
v_call: TRBV5-1
d_call: TRBD1
clone_size: few

cdr3_aa: CASSLGGRGNTEAFF
cdr3_nt: TGTGCCAGCAGTTTAGGGGGCAGGGGGAACACTGAAGCTTTCTTT
j_call: TRBJ1-1
v_call: TRBV28
d_call: -
clone_size: -

cdr3_aa: CASSFRETQYF
cdr3_nt: TGTGCCAGCAGCTTTCGAGAGACCCAGTACTTC
j_call: TRBJ2-5
v_call: TRBV7-9
d_call: -
clone_size: -

cdr3_aa: CASTSGEGTDTQYF
cdr3_nt: TGTGCCAGCACTAGCGGGGAGGGCACAGATACGCAGTATTTT
j_call: TRBJ2-3
v_call: TRBV7-9
d_call: TRBD2
clone_size: -

cdr3_aa: CASSFNRVTNEQFF
cdr3_nt: TGTGCCAGCAGCTTTAACAGGGTTACCAATGAGCAGTTCTTC
j_call: TRBJ2-1
v_call: TRBV7-2
d_call: -
clone_size: -

cdr3_aa: CASSVGSLGEKLFF
cdr3_nt: TGTGCCAGCAGCGTCGGCAGCCTAGGAGAAAAACTGTTTTTT
j_call: TRBJ1-4
v_call: TRBV9
d_call: -
clone_size: -

cdr3_aa: CASFTNEGEKAFF
cdr3_nt: TGTGCCAGCTTCACCAACGAAGGAGAAAAGGCTTTCTTT
j_call: TRBJ1-1
v_call: TRBV18
d_call: -
clone_size: -

cdr3_aa: CASSLGTGLTEAFF
cdr3_nt: TGTGCCAGCAGCCTGGGGACAGGGTTAACCGAAGCTTTCTTT
j_call: TRBJ1-1
v_call: TRBV5-6
d_call: TRBD1
clone_size: -

cdr3_aa: CASSFGTGDGYTF
cdr3_nt: TGTGCCAGCTCTTTCGGGACAGGGGATGGCTACACCTTC
j_call: TRBJ1-2
v_call: TRBV18
d_call: TRBD1
clone_size: -

cdr3_aa: CASSERDRGQAFF
cdr3_nt: TGTGCCAGCAGTGAACGGGACAGGGGCCAAGCTTTCTTT
j_call: TRBJ1-1
v_call: TRBV25-1
d_call: TRBD1
clone_size: -

cdr3_aa: CASSVGQPTDTQYF
cdr3_nt: TGTGCCAGCAGTGTGGGACAGCCCACAGATACGCAGTATTTT
j_call: TRBJ2-3
v_call: TRBV2
d_call: TRBD1
clone_size: -

cdr3_aa: CASSLVGSGGGINYGYTF
cdr3_nt: TGTGCCAGCAGTTTAGTAGGGAGTGGAGGGGGCATTAACTATGGCTACACCTTC
j_call: TRBJ1-2
v_call: TRBV27
d_call: TRBD1
clone_size: -

cdr3_aa: CSVGFGRINSETQYF
cdr3_nt: TGCAGCGTTGGTTTCGGGAGGATCAACTCCGAGACCCAGTACTTC
j_call: TRBJ2-5
v_call: TRBV29-1
d_call: TRBD2
clone_size: -

cdr3_aa: CASSPGHVSGANVLTF
cdr3_nt: TGCGCCAGCAGTCCCGGACATGTCTCTGGGGCCAACGTCCTGACTTTC
j_call: TRBJ2-6
v_call: TRBV4-1
d_call: -
clone_size: -

cdr3_aa: CASSLAEGGRGYPF
cdr3_nt: TGCGCCAGCAGCTTGGCAGAAGGGGGCAGGGGCTACCCCTTC
j_call: TRBJ1-2
v_call: TRBV5-1
d_call: TRBD1
clone_size: -

cdr3_aa: CASSQFVLSSYEQYF
cdr3_nt: TGCGCCAGCAGCCAATTCGTGCTGAGCTCCTACGAGCAGTACTTC
j_call: TRBJ2-7
v_call: TRBV4-1
d_call: -
clone_size: -

cdr3_aa: CAWSMGLAVETQYF
cdr3_nt: TGTGCCTGGAGTATGGGACTAGCGGTAGAGACCCAGTACTTC
j_call: TRBJ2-5
v_call: TRBV30
d_call: TRBD2
clone_size: -

cdr3_aa: CASSLGQGGDEQYF
cdr3_nt: TGTGCCAGCAGTTTAGGACAGGGGGGGGACGAGCAGTACTTC
j_call: TRBJ2-7
v_call: TRBV6-1
d_call: TRBD1
clone_size: -

cdr3_aa: CSVRQGNEQYF
cdr3_nt: TGCAGCGTCCGCCAGGGTAACGAGCAGTACTTC
j_call: TRBJ2-7
v_call: TRBV29-1
d_call: -
clone_size: -

cdr3_aa: CATSRHSGTGAAKNIQYF
cdr3_nt: TGTGCCACCAGCAGACATTCCGGGACAGGGGCTGCCAAAAACATTCAGTACTTC
j_call: TRBJ2-4
v_call: TRBV15
d_call: TRBD1
clone_size: -

cdr3_aa: CASSYGGTGGREGQFF
cdr3_nt: TGTGCCAGCAGTTATGGCGGGACAGGGGGCCGGGAGGGGCAGTTCTTC
j_call: TRBJ2-1
v_call: TRBV6-5
d_call: TRBD1
clone_size: once

cdr3_aa: CASSKVASNEQFF
cdr3_nt: TGCGCCAGCAGTAAGGTAGCCTCTAATGAGCAGTTCTTC
j_call: TRBJ2-1
v_call: TRBV5-1
d_call: -
clone_size: -

cdr3_aa: CASRPAGGASYEQYF
cdr3_nt: TGTGCCAGCAGACCTGCGGGGGGGGCGTCCTACGAGCAGTACTTC
j_call: TRBJ2-7
v_call: TRBV5-4
d_call: TRBD2
clone_size: once

cdr3_aa: CASSLDDRDRYGYTF
cdr3_nt: TGCGCCAGCAGCTTGGATGACAGGGATCGGTATGGCTACACCTTC
j_call: TRBJ1-2
v_call: TRBV5-1
d_call: TRBD1
clone_size: -

cdr3_aa: CASSPGQKQPQHF
cdr3_nt: TGTGCCAGCAGCCCGGGACAAAAGCAGCCCCAGCATTTT
j_call: TRBJ1-5
v_call: TRBV7-9
d_call: -
clone_size: -

cdr3_aa: CTSPAGGVYEQYF
cdr3_nt: TGCACCAGCCCGGCGGGAGGGGTCTACGAGCAGTACTTC
j_call: TRBJ2-7
v_call: TRBV1
d_call: -
clone_size: -

cdr3_aa: CASGTGFTEAFF
cdr3_nt: TGCGCCAGTGGAACAGGGTTCACTGAAGCTTTCTTT
j_call: TRBJ1-1
v_call: TRBV10-1
d_call: -
clone_size: once

cdr3_aa: CAIDCCPENYEQYF
cdr3_nt: TGTGCCATCGATTGTTGCCCAGAAAACTACGAGCAGTACTTC
j_call: TRBJ2-7
v_call: TRBV10-3
d_call: -
clone_size: -

cdr3_aa: CASSLESEDTQYF
cdr3_nt: TGCGCCAGCAGCTTGGAGAGTGAAGATACGCAGTATTTT
j_call: TRBJ2-3
v_call: TRBV5-1
d_call: -
clone_size: -

cdr3_aa: CASSYRTLSSGANVLTF
cdr3_nt: TGTGCCAGCAGCTACCGGACACTCAGCTCTGGGGCCAACGTCCTGACTTTC
j_call: TRBJ2-6
v_call: TRBV5-8
d_call: -
clone_size: -